This is a list of T cell receptor beta chains from one sample in a study of shared clonotypes between healthy human individuals. Using immunoSEQ multiplex PCR, the repertoire was profiled, and TCRdb retains in-frame clones only, with some absent. The data show more than 1,200,000 clones, approximately 98.5% seen once. The sequenced material came from naive CD4+ T cells sorted from blood. The receptor source for this set is a man aged 30 to 39 in good health. Each CDR3 is given with its conserved first and last residue. A D gene is named only where the DNA matches it firmly. Not every row has a clone size; where given, it reads once, few, many or a size class.

V,size,J,D,CDR3,DNA
TRBV14,-,TRBJ2-7,-,CASSLNPHEQYF,TGTGCCAGCAGCCTAAACCCGCACGAGCAGTACTTC
TRBV9,-,TRBJ1-2,TRBD1,CASSPDRGEGLNYGYTF,TGTGCCAGCAGTCCTGACAGGGGAGAGGGCCTTAACTATGGCTACACCTTC
TRBV5-1,-,TRBJ2-3,-,CASSLVTTGVGEDTQYF,TGCGCCAGCAGCTTGGTTACCACGGGGGTTGGTGAAGATACGCAGTATTTT
TRBV7-6,-,TRBJ2-1,TRBD2,CASSFIAGTSYNEQFF,TGTGCCAGCAGCTTTATAGCGGGAACCTCCTACAATGAGCAGTTCTTC
TRBV7-2,-,TRBJ2-2,TRBD1,CASRGQGFIGELFF,TGTGCCAGCAGGGGACAGGGTTTTATCGGGGAGCTGTTTTTT
TRBV18,-,TRBJ1-5,-,CASSRVSNQPQHF,TGTGCCAGCTCAAGAGTAAGCAATCAGCCCCAGCATTTT
TRBV10-2,-,TRBJ1-1,-,CASSGQFTEAFF,TGCGCCAGCAGCGGACAGTTCACTGAAGCTTTCTTT
TRBV6-5,-,TRBJ2-1,-,CASSYSRGNEQFF,TGTGCCAGCAGTTACTCGAGAGGGAATGAGCAGTTCTTC
TRBV5-1,-,TRBJ2-7,TRBD1,CASSLASSGQPVDEQYF,TGCGCCAGCAGCTTGGCATCTTCGGGACAGCCTGTTGACGAGCAGTACTTC
TRBV6-5,-,TRBJ2-5,-,CASRRTGQQGETQYF,TGTGCCAGCAGGCGTACAGGGCAACAAGGAGAGACCCAGTACTTC
TRBV28,-,TRBJ1-2,-,CAHSQVRYGYTF,TGTGCCCATTCCCAGGTTCGGTATGGCTACACCTTC
TRBV5-1,-,TRBJ2-3,TRBD2,CASSSLTSGSLTDTQYF,TGCGCCAGCAGCTCATTGACTAGCGGGAGTTTGACAGATACGCAGTATTTT
TRBV7-3,once,TRBJ2-7,TRBD2,CASSLSLAASYEQYF,TGTGCCAGCAGCTTAAGTCTAGCGGCCTCCTACGAGCAGTACTTC
TRBV5-1,-,TRBJ2-7,-,CASSLDSPYEQYF,TGCGCCAGCAGCTTGGACAGTCCCTACGAGCAGTACTTC
TRBV6-5,-,TRBJ1-1,-,CASSPRFRDTEAFF,TGTGCCAGCAGCCCACGATTCAGGGACACTGAAGCTTTCTTT
TRBV5-1,-,TRBJ2-2,TRBD2,CASSEGSGSTGELFF,TGCGCCAGCAGTGAGGGTAGCGGGAGCACCGGGGAGCTGTTTTTT
TRBV10-2,-,TRBJ2-5,TRBD2,CASSVGAGGETQYF,TGCGCCAGCAGCGTCGGGGCGGGGGGGGAGACCCAGTACTTC
TRBV7-9,-,TRBJ1-2,TRBD1,CASSPNRGTYGYTF,TGTGCCAGCAGTCCAAACAGGGGTACCTATGGCTACACCTTC
TRBV15,-,TRBJ2-3,TRBD2,CATSIQRDPRDTQYF,TGTGCCACCAGCATCCAGCGGGACCCTCGCGATACGCAGTATTTT
TRBV5-4,-,TRBJ2-5,TRBD2,CASSPTSVETQYF,TGTGCCAGCAGCCCGACTAGCGTGGAGACCCAGTACTTC
TRBV29-1,-,TRBJ2-3,-,CSVEPGSTDTQYF,TGCAGCGTTGAGCCAGGTAGCACAGATACGCAGTATTTT
TRBV28,-,TRBJ1-2,-,CASSFLGDYGYTF,TGTGCCAGCAGTTTTTTGGGGGACTATGGCTACACCTTC
TRBV11-2,-,TRBJ2-7,-,CASSSLGGQSSYEQYF,TGTGCCAGCAGCTCCTTGGGGGGGCAGAGCTCCTACGAGCAGTACTTC
TRBV19,-,TRBJ1-2,-,CASSRTGTDYGYTF,TGTGCCAGTAGTCGAACAGGGACGGACTATGGCTACACCTTC
TRBV4-3,-,TRBJ2-1,-,CASSQENSNNEQFF,TGCGCCAGCAGCCAAGAGAATAGTAACAATGAGCAGTTCTTC
TRBV5-1,-,TRBJ2-1,TRBD2,CASSPERDFNEQFF,TGCGCCAGCAGTCCTGAGCGGGACTTCAATGAGCAGTTCTTC